This TCR beta chain was identified during a study of T cell responses to AZD1222 COVID-19 vaccine. About this clone: Antigen: not known.

The protocol was immunoSEQ multiplex PCR, while the TCRdb copy is restricted to in-frame clones and leaves out a portion. The sample has approximately 140,000 clones; more than 85% are singletons. This CDR3 is 15 amino acids long. V shed 1 base, J shed 2 bases, and the junction held 3 bases outside the gene matches. Germline CDR1 is MDHEN and CDR2 is SYDVKM. Study conclusions and caveats: Among the donors, most were white British and more were female, and clonal diversity was possibly underestimated. At baseline, just a handful of AZD1222 recipients tested seropositive. Without day 14 samples, only post-peak T cell repertoires were studied.

This receptor was taken from an adult in good health. The chain employs TRBV28 and TRBJ2-5; 8 bases are a match to TRBD2. The input for sequencing was peripheral blood, taken on day 0 of AZD1222 vaccination. The DNA of the CDR3 is TGTGCCAGCAGTTTATATGCGGGAGGACAAGAGACCCAGTACTTC. Translation gives CASSLYAGGQETQYF.